The 14 T cell receptor beta chains below all came from one sample that was sequenced in a study of T cell changes during pregnancy in multiple sclerosis (dated by TCRdb to 2018 to 2020). Libraries were built with the immunoSEQ multiplex PCR assay. This immuneACCESS table, as held by TCRdb, lists in-frame sequences with V and J called but not all clones. Of the missing ones, under half trace to an unresolved V gene in checked studies; the others have no known cause. This sample gives about 92,000 clones in total; approximately 92% of them show up just once. The ten largest clones represent roughly 2.7% of the sample. The sample consisted of peripheral blood, taken in the first trimester of pregnancy. These receptors all come from a female donor with multiple sclerosis, enrolled in a pregnancy study.

The genes are TRBV6-1 and TRBJ1-2, with 7 bases identical to TRBD1. The trim removed 4 bases at V and 0 bases at J, leaving 5 bases unmatched. Germline V gene data show CDR1 as MNHNS and CDR2 as SASEGT. The CDR3 is made up of 15 amino acids. The CDR3 region has the DNA TGTGCCAGCAGTGCCGGGACAGCTACTAACTATGGCTACACCTTC. This sequence encodes CASSAGTATNYGYTF.

V usage is TRBV11-3 and J usage is TRBJ2-3; D might be TRBD1 (5 bases). Germline values: CDR1 SGHNT, CDR2 YENEEA. The ends were cut back, 5 bases at V and 0 bases at J, with 12 bases in the middle. This CDR3 is built from 15 residues. The CDR3, as DNA: TGTGCCAGCAGCCGCCAGGGTTCTAGCACAGATACGCAGTATTTT. Its protein product is CASSRQGSSTDTQYF. Together with reference TRBV11-3 and TRBJ2-3, the CDR3 gives the full variable domain: EAGVVQSPRYKIIEKKQPVAFWCNPISGHNTLYWYLQNLGQGPELLIRYENEEAVDDSQLPKDRFSAERLKGVDSTLKIQPAELGDSAVYLCASSRQGSSTDTQYFGPGTRLTVL.

This chain uses TRBV6-1 with TRBJ2-2, with 9 bases identical to TRBD1. This CDR3 spans 14 amino acids. CDR1 and CDR2 from the germline V gene are MNHNS and SASEGT. V shed 8 bases, J shed 3 bases, and the junction held 4 bases outside the gene matches. CDR3 DNA: TGTGCCAGCGGGGGGACAGGGTACACCGGGGAGCTGTTTTTT. It codes for CASGGTGYTGELFF.

The J gene is TRBJ2-7, the V gene TRBV7-2; 12 bases align to TRBD1. With V trimmed by 4 bases and J by 6 bases, 10 bases remained unmatched. Germline V CDR1 and CDR2: SGHTA, FQGNSA. The CDR3 covers 16 residues. The CDR3 reads CASSSGPTGQGAEQYF. The CDR3 bases are TGTGCCAGCAGCTCGGGACCTACGGGACAGGGGGCCGAGCAGTACTTC.

Worth noting for this clone: The DNA is left out, because the CDR3 cannot be placed on it with certainty; the CDR3 is given as TCRdb lists it. This chain links TRBV19 with TRBJ1-5; the table's D gene call, TRBD1, was not cross checked with the DNA. Termini included, the CDR3 measures 16 amino acids. Germline CDR1 LNHDA, CDR2 SQIVND (reference sequence). CDR3 protein: CASTTQDSSSGQPQHF.

This clone was detected only a few times. The rearrangement links TRBV7-9 to TRBJ1-3; D unclear. The CDR3 covers 14 residues. Germline V gene lookup returns CDR1 SEHNR and CDR2 FQNEAQ (reference sequence). The germline V and J ends were trimmed by 10 bases and 4 bases, with 17 bases remaining between them. The CDR3 DNA follows: TGTGCCAACCTCAACCCAGTGACAGGAAACACCATATATTTT. It specifies CANLNPVTGNTIYF.

The chain links TRBV5-6 to TRBJ1-1; 9 bases fit TRBD1. The V gene end was trimmed by 7 bases and the J gene end by 3 bases; junction bases not matched to a gene: 10. Germline V CDR1 and CDR2: SGHDT, YYEEEE. CDR3 length equals 15 residues. As DNA, the CDR3 is TGTGCCAGCTTCTGGACAGGGGCAGGGGACACTGAAGCTTTCTTT. It specifies CASFWTGAGDTEAFF.

The chain recombines TRBV6-6 with TRBJ1-2; 9 positions agree with TRBD1. After removal of 2 bases from V and 4 bases from J, the junction contained 8 bases not matched to a gene. Germline loops: CDR1 MNHNY, CDR2 SVGAGI (reference sequence). CDR3 size: 16 residues. The CDR3 loop is CASSYHPGQGFYGYTF. The CDR3 nucleotides are TGTGCCAGCAGTTACCACCCGGGACAGGGTTTCTATGGCTACACCTTC.

The V and J genes are TRBV6-5 and TRBJ2-7; D gene unclear. The V gene's germline CDR1 is MNHEY and CDR2 SVGAGI. This CDR3 has 14 residues. The V end lost 4 bases, the J end lost 4 bases, and 14 bases lay between the germline ends. CDR3 protein: CASSSSMIGYEQYF. CDR3 DNA: TGTGCCAGCAGTTCGTCCATGATCGGGTACGAGCAGTACTTC.

J is TRBJ1-2 and V is TRBV5-1, with unresolved D. The CDR3 covers 14 residues. The V end lost 0 bases, the J end lost 0 bases, and 6 bases lay between the germline ends. Germline CDR1 is SGHRS and CDR2 is YFSETQ. The CDR3 region is CASSLDSSNYGYTF. For the CDR3, the DNA is TGCGCCAGCAGCTTGGACAGCTCTAACTATGGCTACACCTTC. Looking up the rest from reference TRBV5-1 and TRBJ1-2 gives the full variable domain: KAGVTQTPRYLIKTRGQQVTLSCSPISGHRSVSWYQQTPGQGLQFLFEYFSETQRNKGNFPGRFSGRQFSNSRSEMNVSTLELGDSALYLCASSLDSSNYGYTFGSGTRLTVV.

The count of this clone is one. CDR3 amino acids: CASSDPTSGSETQYF. Here the CDR3 DNA reads TGTGCCAGCAGTGACCCGACTAGCGGGAGTGAGACCCAGTACTTC. The chain couples TRBV25-1 to TRBJ2-5, with TRBD2 identical over 12 bases. Germline trimming cut 3 bases from V and 5 bases from J; bases unmatched to any gene: 4. This CDR3 is 15 amino acids long. Germline CDR1 reads MGHDK; CDR2 reads SYGVNS.

The chain links TRBV28 to TRBJ2-7; TRBD1 aligns across 9 bases. Germline V lookup: CDR1 MDHEN, CDR2 SYDVKM. J gave up 5 bases and V 7 bases, and 6 bases lay outside the gene matches. The CDR3 runs 13 residues. In nucleotides, the CDR3 is TGTGCCAGCATTCCCGGGACAGGGAACGAGCAGTACTTC. It encodes CASIPGTGNEQYF.

The V call is TRBV2, the J call TRBJ2-1, with D uncertain. The germline CDR1 and CDR2 sequences are SNHLY and FYNNEI. CDR3 size: 14 residues. Trimming shortened V by 2 bases and J by 2 bases, and 7 bases separated the two germline ends. The CDR3 DNA is TGTGCCAGCAGTGAACTGGGCCCCTACAATGAGCAGTTCTTC. Translated: CASSELGPYNEQFF. Filled out from reference TRBV2 and TRBJ2-1, the complete variable domain reads EPEVTQTPSHQVTQMGQEVILRCVPISNHLYFYWYRQILGQKVEFLVSFYNNEISEKSEIFDDQFSVERPDGSNFTLKIRSTKLEDSAMYFCASSELGPYNEQFFGPGTRLTVL.

This rearrangement joins TRBV19 to TRBJ2-2; 8 nucleotides align to TRBD1. With 5 bases clipped from V and 9 bases from J, the junction kept 8 bases outside the gene matches. Germline lookup yields CDR1 LNHDA and CDR2 SQIVND (reference sequence). The CDR3 length is 14 residues. CDR3 coding DNA: TGTGCCAGTAGTCTCCGGGACAGGAGCCGGGAGCTGTTTTTT. Amino acid sequence: CASSLRDRSRELFF.